These 16 T cell receptor beta chains originate from one sample sequenced in a study of radiotherapy plus CTLA-4 blockade in lung cancer (dated by TCRdb to between 2017 and 2018). The library came from the immunoSEQ multiplex PCR assay. TCRdb stores this immuneACCESS table with in-frame sequences only. Part of the clones is absent; in the studies checked, under half of the shortfall reflects unresolved V genes, and no reason is known for the rest. In all, the sample holds 40,000 to 45,000 clones, and approximately 67% of those were seen once. Roughly 25% of the sample is taken by the ten largest. The sample consisted of peripheral blood, taken from a patient treated with radiotherapy plus ipilimumab. The source is a human donor with non-small cell lung cancer who had a partial response to radiotherapy plus ipilimumab.

The chain employs TRBV5-1 and TRBJ2-1, with D maybe TRBD2 (5 bases). The CDR3 has 15 residues. Trimming left V 3 bases short and J 0 bases short, with 10 bases between. Germline lookup yields CDR1 SGHRS and CDR2 YFSETQ. The CDR3 spells CASSSDLSSYNEQFF. CDR3 coding DNA: TGCGCCAGCAGCTCGGACTTGAGCTCCTACAATGAGCAGTTCTTC.

This chain joins TRBV9 and TRBJ2-2; D possibly corresponds to TRBD2 (6 bases). The V and J ends lost 5 bases and 2 bases respectively, with 19 bases between them. This CDR3 is built from 17 residues. Germline V gene lookup returns CDR1 SGDLS and CDR2 YYNGEE. CDR3 loop: CASSLPSGGPNTGELFF. In DNA form, the CDR3 reads TGTGCCAGCAGTCTGCCCTCCGGGGGACCAAACACCGGGGAGCTGTTTTTT.

This clone was detected a few times. The chain couples TRBV7-9 to TRBJ2-5; no firm D call. The DNA end lines up better with TRBJ2-7; the J call may be wrong. Germline CDR1 SEHNR, CDR2 FQNEAQ (reference sequence). The CDR3 length is 13 residues. This CDR3 reads CASSLVPVYEQYF. The CDR3 region has the DNA TGTGCCAGCAGCTTAGTTCCCGTATACGAGCAGTACTTC.

Worth noting for this clone: A junction end diverges from the germline sequence, so it may reflect a read error. The genes are TRBV4-3 and TRBJ1-3; 8 bases are a match to TRBD1. There are 15 residues in the CDR3. Germline CDR1 and CDR2: LGHNA and YSLEER. The CDR3 region is CASSQGTGFGDTIYF. CDR3 nucleotide sequence: TGCGCCAGCAGCCAAGGGACAGGGTTTGGAGACACCATATATTTT.

The chain couples TRBV29-1 to TRBJ1-2; possibly TRBD1 for D (5 bases). Trimming cost V 4 bases and J 5 bases, with 14 bases left between them. CDR3 length: 13 amino acids. Germline-derived CDR1 and CDR2 are SQVTM and ANQGSEA. The CDR3 nucleotides read TGCAGCGTTGCTCAGGCCCAGGGATATGGCTACACCTTC. The encoded protein is CSVAQAQGYGYTF.

This clone turned up a few times. This chain links TRBV5-4 with TRBJ1-1; D gene ambiguous. The length of the CDR3 is 14 residues. V was shortened by 2 bases and J by 2 bases, with 10 bases between the two germline ends. Germline V CDR1 and CDR2: SGHNT, YYREEE (reference sequence). The CDR3 loop is CASSFPGFNTEAFF. CDR3 bases: TGTGCCAGCAGCTTCCCGGGATTTAACACTGAAGCTTTCTTT.

The genes are TRBV10-1 and TRBJ2-1; 7 bases fit TRBD2. V was clipped by 3 bases and J by 0 bases; unmatched bases: 2. The CDR3 is 15 residues long. The germline gives CDR1 WNHNN, CDR2 SYGVQD (reference sequence). The CDR3 spells CASSDGGGSYNEQFF. For the CDR3, the DNA is TGCGCCAGCAGTGATGGGGGGGGCTCCTACAATGAGCAGTTCTTC.

This chain joins TRBV30 and TRBJ2-5, with 11 bases matching TRBD2. Trimming took 2 bases from V and 5 from J; bases not matched to a gene: 4. The CDR3 is 14 residues long. Germline V gene lookup returns CDR1 GTSNPN and CDR2 SVGIG (reference sequence). The DNA of the CDR3 is TGTGCCTGGAGTCGGGCTAGCGGGAGGGAGACCCAGTACTTC. This sequence encodes CAWSRASGRETQYF.

The rearrangement links TRBV18 to TRBJ1-5; 8 positions agree with TRBD1. There are 13 residues in the CDR3. The germline CDR1 and CDR2 sequences are KGHSH and LQKENI. The trim removed 6 bases at V and 8 bases at J, leaving 6 bases unmatched. CDR3: CASSPTGAEPQHF. The CDR3 nucleotides are TGTGCCAGCTCGCCGACAGGGGCAGAGCCCCAGCATTTT. The full variable domain, with the rest looked up from reference TRBV18 and TRBJ1-5, is NAGVMQNPRHLVRRRGQEARLRCSPMKGHSHVYWYRQLPEEGLKFMVYLQKENIIDESGMPKERFSAEFPKEGPSILRIQQVVRGDSAAYFCASSPTGAEPQHFGDGTRLSIL.

The CDR3 DNA reads as TGTGCCAGCAGTGACATGAGGGACACTGAAGCTTTCTTT. Protein sequence: CASSDMRDTEAFF. The chain is built from TRBV6-1 and TRBJ1-1; D remains ambiguous. V dropped 3 bases and J dropped 3 bases, with 8 bases sitting between them. The CDR3 contains 13 residues. Germline assignment: CDR1 MNHNS and CDR2 SASEGT.

This chain uses TRBV5-6 with TRBJ2-5; a possible D gene is TRBD2 (5 bases). Germline CDR1 is SGHDT and CDR2 is YYEEEE. This CDR3 has 13 residues. V lost 0 bases to trimming and J lost 4 bases, with 7 bases between them. The CDR3 here is CASSLEAVETQYF. As DNA, the CDR3 is TGTGCCAGCAGCTTGGAAGCGGTAGAGACCCAGTACTTC.

CDR3 sequence: CASSRRQGLDEQFF. CDR3 nucleotide sequence: TGTGCCAGCAGCCGGCGACAGGGGCTCGATGAGCAGTTCTTC. The chain recombines TRBV5-4 with TRBJ2-1, with 8 bases aligning to TRBD1. V lost 4 bases and J lost 8; bases outside the gene matches: 8. The CDR3 sequence is 14 residues long. Germline V lookup: CDR1 SGHNT, CDR2 YYREEE (reference sequence). The whole variable domain, filled in from reference TRBV5-4 and TRBJ2-1, reads ETGVTQSPTHLIKTRGQQVTLRCSSQSGHNTVSWYQQALGQGPQFIFQYYREEENGRGNFPPRFSGLQFPNYSSELNVNALELDDSALYLCASSRRQGLDEQFFGPGTRLTVL.

This sequence joins TRBV6-6 and TRBJ1-5; TRBD1 matches at 9 bases. Germline CDR1 MNHNY, CDR2 SVGAGI (reference sequence). CDR3 size: 16 residues. With 6 bases clipped from V and 1 base from J, the junction kept 7 bases outside the gene matches. The CDR3 nucleotides read TGTGCCAGCAGCCCGGACAGGGGAGGGAGCAATCAGCCCCAGCATTTT. The encoded protein is CASSPDRGGSNQPQHF.

The gene calls are TRBV2 and TRBJ1-5; possible D gene TRBD1, 6 bases. Deletions cut 8 bases from V and 1 base from J, with 12 bases between. Germline lookup yields CDR1 SNHLY and CDR2 FYNNEI. The CDR3 is made up of 14 amino acids. The CDR3 nucleotides read TGTGCCAGCTGGACAGTCGGGAGCAATCAGCCCCAGCATTTT. It is translated as CASWTVGSNQPQHF.

CDR3 sequence: CAISASGTYSYEQYF. Here the CDR3 DNA reads TGTGCCATCAGTGCTAGTGGGACTTACTCCTACGAGCAGTACTTC. The chain employs TRBV10-3 and TRBJ2-7, with a weak D call TRBD2 (6 bases). Per germline, CDR1 ENHRY and CDR2 SYGVKD. The CDR3 spans 15 residues. The V and J ends lost 4 bases and 0 bases respectively, with 13 bases between them.

This clone was detected only once. This chain links TRBV19 with TRBJ1-2, with D possibly matching TRBD1 (5 bases). This CDR3 spans 16 amino acids. Germline-derived CDR1 and CDR2 are LNHDA and SQIVND (reference sequence). V lost 8 bases and J lost 3, with 22 bases in between. The CDR3 protein is CASGPLSRVQDYGYTF. DNA of the CDR3: TGTGCCAGTGGGCCCTTGAGCAGGGTACAAGACTATGGCTACACCTTC.